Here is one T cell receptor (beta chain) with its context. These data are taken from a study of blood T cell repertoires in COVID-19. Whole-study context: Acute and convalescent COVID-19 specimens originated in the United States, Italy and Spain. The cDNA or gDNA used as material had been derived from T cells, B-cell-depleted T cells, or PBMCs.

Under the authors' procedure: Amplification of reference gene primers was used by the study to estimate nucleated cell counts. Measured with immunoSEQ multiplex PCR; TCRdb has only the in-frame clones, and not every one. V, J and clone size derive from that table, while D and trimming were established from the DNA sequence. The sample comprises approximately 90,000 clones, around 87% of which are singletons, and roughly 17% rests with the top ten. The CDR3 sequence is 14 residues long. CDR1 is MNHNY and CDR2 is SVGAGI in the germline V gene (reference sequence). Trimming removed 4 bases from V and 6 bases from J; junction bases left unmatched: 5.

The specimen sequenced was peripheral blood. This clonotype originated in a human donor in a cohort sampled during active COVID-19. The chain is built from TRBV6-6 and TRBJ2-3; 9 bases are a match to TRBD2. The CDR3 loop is CASSFGTSSDTQYF. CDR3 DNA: TGTGCCAGCAGTTTTGGGACTAGCTCCGATACGCAGTATTTT.